This passage covers 31 T cell receptor beta chains from one sample sequenced in a study of T cells in Graves' hyperthyroidism and ophthalmopathy. RNA transcripts provided the source from which TCR beta CDR3 regions were amplified. Carried out on the TCR CDR3, a first-round RT-PCR used the HTBI primer set. Via MiXCR, TCRdb re-called the multiplex PCR reads, giving one row per CDR3 protein. This sample has hundreds of thousands of distinct CDR3 sequences, with nearly 45% found just once. The sequenced sample was peripheral blood or thyroid tissue (not recorded which). Every receptor here comes from an adult man with Graves' disease, either hyperthyroidism or ophthalmopathy (not recorded which).

This rearrangement joins TRBV24-1 to TRBJ2-7, with D perhaps TRBD1 (5 bases). V lost 4 bases, J lost 9 bases, and 15 bases lay in between. The length of the CDR3 is 13 residues. CDR1 is KGHDR and CDR2 is SFDVKD in the germline V gene. The CDR3 here is CATSDSTASGQYF. CDR3 nucleotides: TGTGCCACCAGTGACTCGACAGCCTCCGGGCAGTACTTC.

In its sample, this clonotype was seen many times. This chain links TRBV29-1 with TRBJ1-1; no clear D. V gave up 6 bases and J gave up 0 bases, with 8 bases separating them. Looked up from germline, CDR1 is SQVTM and CDR2 is ANQGSEA. The CDR3 spans 12 residues. The DNA of the CDR3 is TGCAGCGTCCTAAGAATGAACACTGAAGCTTTCTTT. Translation gives CSVLRMNTEAFF.

This clonotype was seen only a few times. This sequence joins TRBV24-1 and TRBJ2-7; the match to TRBD2 covers 7 bases. The CDR3 totals 15 residues. Germline loops: CDR1 KGHDR, CDR2 SFDVKD. V was pared by 11 bases and J by 4 bases, with 16 bases of the junction left unmatched. This chain's CDR3 is CASSPAGGGIYEQYF. CDR3 coding DNA: TGTGCCAGCAGCCCCGCCGGCGGGGGTATTTACGAGCAGTACTTC.

Only a few counts were recorded for this clonotype. V usage is TRBV5-6 and J usage is TRBJ1-1; D remains ambiguous. The CDR3 consists of 13 residues. Trimming left V 2 bases short and J 3 bases short, with 8 bases between. The germline V gene encodes CDR1 SGHDT and CDR2 YYEEEE. CDR3 in DNA: TGTGCCAGCAGCTTCTTCTGGGACACTGAAGCTTTCTTT. Protein sequence: CASSFFWDTEAFF. The full variable domain, in which reference TRBV5-6 and TRBJ1-1 provide the parts outside the CDR3, is DAGVTQSPTHLIKTRGQQVTLRCSPKSGHDTVSWYQQALGQGPQFIFQYYEEEERQRGNFPDRFSGHQFPNYSSELNVNALLLGDSALYLCASSFFWDTEAFFGQGTRLTVV.

This clonotype was seen repeatedly, ten times or more. The chain combines TRBV7-2 with TRBJ1-1, with no clear D. Trimming pared 6 bases from V and 1 base from J, leaving 12 bases between. This CDR3 spans 14 amino acids. Germline V gene sequence: CDR1 SGHTA, CDR2 FQGNSA. CDR3 nucleotides: TGTGCCAGCAGGCTAGGGTGGGAGAACACTGAAGCTTTCTTT. Translated: CASRLGWENTEAFF.

A few counts support this clonotype. The CDR3 nucleotides are TGTGCCAGTAGTACCAACAGGGTAGGAACTGAAGCTTTCTTT. Protein: CASSTNRVGTEAFF. The chain employs TRBV19 and TRBJ1-1, with a possible D match to TRBD1 (6 bases). Germline V gene data show CDR1 as LNHDA and CDR2 as SQIVND (reference sequence). V was pared by 4 bases and J by 5 bases, with 14 bases between. This CDR3 has 14 residues. Filled out from reference TRBV19 and TRBJ1-1, the complete variable domain reads DGGITQSPKYLFRKEGQNVTLSCEQNLNHDAMYWYRQDPGQGLRLIYYSQIVNDFQKGDIAEGYSVSREKKESFPLTVTSAQKNPTAFYLCASSTNRVGTEAFFGQGTRLTVV.

Comment on this clonotype: A much larger clone differs by one base, so this may be a read error. This chain uses TRBV9 with TRBJ1-2; no clear D. Germline CDR1 is SGDLS and CDR2 is YYNGEE. The CDR3 is 11 residues long. DNA for the CDR3: TGTGCCAGCAGCGCGCACTATGACTACACCTTC. This encodes CASSAHYDYTF.

The J gene is TRBJ1-1, the V gene TRBV29-1, with unresolved D. V lost 4 bases, J lost 6 bases, and 12 bases lay in between. CDR1 SQVTM and CDR2 ANQGSEA come from the germline V gene. The CDR3 covers 12 residues. CDR3 bases: TGCAGCGTTGTCCGGGATGGGGCTGAAGCTTTCTTT. Its translation: CSVVRDGAEAFF.

As regards this clonotype: Possible read error: a much larger clone is one base away. The chain recombines TRBV2 with TRBJ2-5, with D possibly matching TRBD2 (6 bases). CDR3 length: 15 residues. Germline V lookup: CDR1 SNHLY, CDR2 FYNNEI. V was pared by 5 bases and J by 4 bases, with 17 bases between. This chain's CDR3 is CASSLEEGTRETQYF. In nucleotides, the CDR3 is TGTGCCAGCAGTTTGGAGGAGGGCACGCGAGAGACCCAGTACTTC.

The CDR3 nucleotides are TGTGCCAGCAGCTTAGCCGGGACTAGCAATGAGCAGTTCTTC. This gives the protein CASSLAGTSNEQFF. The rearrangement joins TRBV6-5 to TRBJ2-5, with 8 bases matching TRBD2. Matching the DNA end better, TRBJ2-1 makes the J call doubtful. The germline V gene encodes CDR1 MNHEY and CDR2 SVGAGI. The CDR3 length is 14 residues.

This clonotype was counted only a few times. The chain employs TRBV19 and TRBJ1-2; no definite D call. CDR3 length equals 15 residues. From germline, CDR1 is LNHDA and CDR2 SQIVND (reference sequence). V lost 3 bases and J 0 bases, leaving 11 bases between the germline ends. CDR3 DNA sequence: TGTGCCAGTAGTATCCCAGTGGGTACTAACTATGGCTACACCTTC. It codes for CASSIPVGTNYGYTF.

This clonotype showed up many times. The V call is TRBV7-8, the J call TRBJ2-5; tentatively, D is TRBD2 (6 bases). Deletions cut 5 bases from V and 8 bases from J, with 18 bases between. Germline V gene lookup returns CDR1 SGHVS and CDR2 FQNEAQ. The CDR3 is made up of 14 amino acids. Here the CDR3 DNA reads TGTGCCAGCAGCCCTCTAGCGCTGGGGGAAACCCAGTACTTC. It yields the protein CASSPLALGETQYF.

This clonotype was picked up many times. The J gene is TRBJ1-4, the V gene TRBV25-1; no firm D call. The V end was cut by 3 bases, the J end by 0 bases, with 14 bases between. The CDR3 length is 17 residues. Per the germline V gene, CDR1 is MGHDK and CDR2 is SYGVNS. The CDR3 DNA is TGTGCCAGCAGTGAGACCCACGGGCGGGCAACTAATGAAAAACTGTTTTTT. It translates to CASSETHGRATNEKLFF.

This clonotype was counted at least ten times. V and J are TRBV10-3 and TRBJ2-7; D possibly corresponds to TRBD2 (5 bases). V dropped 4 bases and J dropped 4 bases, with 5 bases sitting between them. This CDR3 is 11 amino acids long. Germline-derived CDR1 and CDR2 are ENHRY and SYGVKD. Here the CDR3 reads CAISAGYEQYF. CDR3 DNA: TGTGCCATCAGTGCGGGGTACGAGCAGTACTTC.

The rearrangement joins TRBV7-8 to TRBJ2-1, with 7 bases identical to TRBD2. Germline loops: CDR1 SGHVS, CDR2 FQNEAQ. The CDR3 spans 17 residues. V trimming: 2 bases; J trimming: 6 bases; junction bases outside the gene matches: 13. CDR3 DNA sequence: TGTGCCAGCAGCTTAAAGAGTGTGGGCGGGAGCAGCAATGAGCAGTTCTTC. Protein sequence: CASSLKSVGGSSNEQFF.

This sequence joins TRBV5-1 and TRBJ1-1; no firm D call. CDR1 is SGHRS, CDR2 YFSETQ, per germline. The length of the CDR3 is 16 residues. V was trimmed by 5 bases and J by 0 bases, leaving 17 bases between them. CDR3 nucleotides: TGCGCCAGCAGTTGTGCCTCTGGGGTTATGAACACTGAAGCTTTCTTT. It specifies CASSCASGVMNTEAFF.

The chain combines TRBV15 with TRBJ2-2; D may be TRBD2 (6 bases). The V and J ends lost 0 bases and 13 bases respectively, with 9 bases between them. Germline CDR1 LNHNV, CDR2 YYDKDF (reference sequence). CDR3 length: 12 residues. The CDR3 is CATSRDRRGLFF. DNA for the CDR3: TGTGCCACCAGCAGAGATAGGCGGGGGCTGTTTTTT.

V and J are TRBV7-9 and TRBJ1-5; weak D call: TRBD1 (5 bases). V was clipped by 5 bases and J by 4 bases, with 18 bases between them. CDR1 and CDR2 (germline): SEHNR, FQNEAQ (reference sequence). There are 16 residues in the CDR3. The CDR3, as DNA: TGTGCCAGCAGCCAAGATGGCGGGGGTGGGAATCAGCCCCAGCATTTT. This translates into CASSQDGGGGNQPQHF. The full variable domain, its missing parts supplied by reference TRBV7-9 and TRBJ1-5, is DTGVSQNPRHKITKRGQNVTFRCDPISEHNRLYWYRQTLGQGPEFLTYFQNEAQLEKSRLLSDRFSAERPKGSFSTLEIQRTEQGDSAMYLCASSQDGGGGNQPQHFGDGTRLSIL.

V gene TRBV7-3 combines with J gene TRBJ2-2; unclear D gene. Trimming removed 6 bases from V and 8 bases from J, with 16 bases in between. Germline V gene data show CDR1 as SGHTA and CDR2 as FQGTGA. The CDR3 is 14 residues long. CDR3 nucleotide sequence: TGTGCCAGCAGTTACTCGATTAGTGTTGGGGAGCTGTTTTTT. Protein: CASSYSISVGELFF. Supplemented by reference TRBV7-3 and TRBJ2-2, the full variable domain reads GAGVSQTPSNKVTEKGKYVELRCDPISGHTALYWYRQSLGQGPEFLIYFQGTGAADDSGLPNDRFFAVRPEGSVSTLKIQRTERGDSAVYLCASSYSISVGELFFGEGSRLTVL.

As regards this clonotype: A read error may produce the germline difference seen at one junction end. The chain employs TRBV24-1 and TRBJ1-2; unclear D gene. The CDR3 contains 12 residues. Germline lookup yields CDR1 KGHDR and CDR2 SFDVKD. In DNA, the CDR3 is TGTGCCAGCAGTTTAAGGGCCTATGGCTACACCTTC. It translates to CASSLRAYGYTF.

This clonotype was counted between two and nine times. This sequence joins TRBV7-2 and TRBJ2-2; D ambiguous. CDR3 length equals 15 residues. Trimming took off 7 bases at V and 7 bases at J, with 19 bases between the two ends. Germline CDR1 SGHTA, CDR2 FQGNSA. For the CDR3, the DNA is TGTGCCAGCACCCCTTCGGGCCTCGGAGACGGGGAGCTGTTTTTT. The encoded protein is CASTPSGLGDGELFF. The full variable domain, rest sourced from reference TRBV7-2 and TRBJ2-2, is GAGVSQSPSNKVTEKGKDVELRCDPISGHTALYWYRQSLGQGLEFLIYFQGNSAPDKSGLPSDRFSAERTGGSVSTLTIQRTQQEDSAVYLCASTPSGLGDGELFFGEGSRLTVL.

The chain recombines TRBV9 with TRBJ1-6; D gene unclear. V was shortened by 0 bases and J by 6 bases, with 16 bases between the two germline ends. The CDR3 is 17 amino acids. Germline CDR1 is SGDLS and CDR2 is YYNGEE. The CDR3 sequence is CASSVESNGRLNSPLHF. The CDR3 DNA is TGTGCCAGCAGCGTAGAGAGCAACGGCAGGCTTAATTCACCCCTCCACTTT.

In regard to this clonotype: A junction end diverges from the germline sequence, so it may reflect a read error. The chain's CDR3 is CASSQEGTGGNEQYF. CDR3 nucleotide sequence: TGCGCCAGCAGCCAAGAAGGGACAGGGGGTAACGAGCAGTACTTC. V gene TRBV2 combines with J gene TRBJ2-7; 11 bases fit TRBD1. The CDR3 loop spans 15 amino acids. CDR1 and CDR2 from the germline V gene are SNHLY and FYNNEI.

The chain has TRBV25-1 and TRBJ1-1; tentative D call: TRBD1 (6 bases). CDR3 size: 14 residues. Germline V gene sequence: CDR1 MGHDK, CDR2 SYGVNS. Deletions cut 3 bases from V and 5 bases from J, with 13 bases between. In DNA, the CDR3 is TGTGCCAGCAGTGACAACAGGGCAAAAACTGAAGCTTTCTTT. It is translated as CASSDNRAKTEAFF.

DNA for the CDR3: TGCAGTGCTAGCCGGGGAGGGGACTCACCCCTCCACTTT. Encoded protein: CSASRGGDSPLHF. V gene TRBV20-1 combines with J gene TRBJ1-6, with D tentatively TRBD1 (5 bases). Trimming removed 3 bases at V and 10 bases at J, with 13 bases between. Per germline, CDR1 DFQATT and CDR2 SNEGSKA (reference sequence). The CDR3 has 13 amino acids.

The V and J genes are TRBV5-1 and TRBJ1-1; possible D gene TRBD1, 5 bases. The CDR3 sequence is 16 residues long. In germline, CDR1 is SGHRS, CDR2 YFSETQ. V lost 2 bases and J lost 4, with 18 bases in between. The CDR3 sequence is CASSLDYQGRRTEAFF. CDR3 sequence (DNA): TGCGCCAGCAGCTTAGACTATCAGGGACGACGCACTGAAGCTTTCTTT.

The chain joins TRBV6-5 to TRBJ1-1; D is perhaps TRBD1 (5 bases). This CDR3 is built from 12 residues. Germline V CDR1 and CDR2: MNHEY, SVGAGI. The V end lost 2 bases, the J end lost 7 bases, and 8 bases lay between the germline ends. The CDR3 coding sequence is TGTGCCAGCAGTTACAGGGGTCTTGAAGCTTTCTTT. Protein sequence: CASSYRGLEAFF.

This clonotype was recorded many times. V and J are TRBV7-8 and TRBJ1-6; a weak D match, TRBD1 (5 bases). The CDR3 is 15 amino acids. V shed 2 bases and J shed 8 bases, with 13 bases lying between them. The germline V gene encodes CDR1 SGHVS and CDR2 FQNEAQ. The CDR3: CASSLWKAGDSPLHF. CDR3 bases: TGTGCCAGCAGCTTATGGAAGGCGGGGGATTCACCCCTCCACTTT.

J is TRBJ2-5 and V is TRBV29-1, with D uncertain. V lost 3 bases and J lost 5, with 10 bases in between. The CDR3 runs 12 residues. Germline V gene lookup returns CDR1 SQVTM and CDR2 ANQGSEA. The CDR3: CSVESGPETQYF. The CDR3 DNA sequence: TGCAGCGTTGAGTCTGGGCCCGAGACCCAGTACTTC.

The chain combines TRBV5-4 with TRBJ2-7, with 7 positions matching TRBD2. CDR3 size: 14 residues. V lost 0 bases to trimming and J lost 6 bases; unmatched junction nucleotides: 6. Germline lookup yields CDR1 SGHNT and CDR2 YYREEE (reference sequence). The CDR3: CASSLAGGGFEQYF. The CDR3 DNA reads as TGTGCCAGCAGCTTGGCGGGGGGAGGGTTCGAGCAGTACTTC.

The gene calls are TRBV7-8 and TRBJ1-5, with D possibly being TRBD1 (5 bases). In germline, CDR1 is SGHVS, CDR2 FQNEAQ. Trimming shortened V by 6 bases and J by 3 bases, and 21 bases separated the two germline ends. CDR3 length equals 17 residues. The CDR3 DNA reads TGTGCCAGCAGTTTGGGGGAAGCTTTCGGCGTCAATCAGCCCCAGCATTTT. Protein: CASSLGEAFGVNQPQHF. Drawing the rest from reference TRBV7-8 and TRBJ1-5, the complete variable domain is GAGVSQSPRYKVAKRGQDVALRCDPISGHVSLFWYQQALGQGPEFLTYFQNEAQLDKSGLPSDRFFAERPEGSVSTLKIQRTQQEDSAVYLCASSLGEAFGVNQPQHFGDGTRLSIL.